This TCR beta chain originates from a study of CXCR3-negative and CXCR3-positive naive CD8 T cells. Overall study results and limits: Within a donor, both naive subsets shared TRBV-TRBJ usage, unlike memory cells. Whereas both naive subsets had comparably high diversity, memory CD8+ cells had much lower diversity.

5' RACE with UMI labels generated the TRB cDNA libraries. Reanalyzing the 5' RACE reads, TCRdb keeps one entry per CDR3 protein, without DNA. The listing contains about 58,000 distinct CDR3 sequences. Identification of naive CD8+ T cells rested on CD45RO-CCR7+CD27+CD95- status. The CDR3 consists of 18 residues. The germline gives CDR1 SEHNR, CDR2 FQNEAQ (reference sequence). About this clonotype: The antigen remains undetermined.

The TCR comes from a human donor in good health. Some clones in this sample may be carry-over from other donors' samples. The material sequenced was naive CXCR3- CD8+ T cells from blood. The subset here: CD45RO-CCR7+CD27+CD95- naive CD8+ T cells lacking CXCR3 (TNR3-). This chain connects TRBV7-9 to TRBJ2-5; TCRdb gives TRBD2 as the D gene, but with no DNA this cannot be confirmed. The CDR3 sequence: CASSLVYLRGGRQETQYF.